This TCR beta chain was obtained from a study of molecular identifiers for immune sequencing clone quantification (dated by TCRdb to the late 2010s). For the study in its entirety: For a replicate experiment, RNA from approximately 20,000 or 100,000 naive CD8 T cells was divided into five aliquots, of which four were sequenced. This methods study used CD8 T cells to benchmark TCR RNA copy counting and molecular-identifier clustering-based TCR repertoire sequencing (MIDCIRS). General findings and caveats noted by the study authors: Spiked-in Jurkat TCR RNA (approximately 10 copies' worth), which is not part of the donor repertoire, was contained in the naive libraries. In CMV-specific effector cells, over 98% of molecules were held by clones above 20 RNA copies, whereas under 1% of molecules were held by such clones in naive cells. Modeling indicated 2.5 to 3 TCR RNA copies recovered per cell, compared with 7.5 to 10 by digital PCR, which implies a capture efficiency of around 29%. Highly expanded clone sizes could be underestimated because identical TCR molecules may share a barcode. Even against a background of around 900,000 naive CD8 T cells, spiked-in Jurkat TCR RNA amounting to a single cell's worth was reported to be detectable. Without barcode sub-clustering, chimeric consensus sequences inflated TCR diversity; chimeras reached as high as 47%.

Looking up the germline V gene yields CDR1 MNHEY and CDR2 SVGEGT. A distance of 20 bases separates the germline ends of V and J, which lose 6 bases and 9 bases respectively. Taken from cysteine to phenylalanine, the CDR3 has 14 residues. Only the CDR3 portion is preserved as DNA: 42 bases, with reading frame beginning at the first base. Libraries of naive CD8 T cells were built from anywhere between about 19,000 and 1,000,000 sorted cells, with 10%, 30% or 50% of the purified RNA used. Naive CD8 T cells, defined as CD8+CD4-CCR7+CD45RA+, were FACS-sorted into RLT Plus buffer on a BD FACSAria II. To test detection sensitivity, Jurkat RNA equivalent to ten TCR copies was spiked into samples of about 18,000-1,000,000 naive CD8 T cells. CD8 T cells were enriched using RosetteSep CD8+ T Cell Enrichment Cocktail and Ficoll-Paque, and the enriched cells then underwent ACK red cell lysis. In regard to this clonotype: Its antigen is not yet known. Within one base of it there is no much larger clone, and no base qualities were kept.

Library generation was performed with PCR. The sequencing machine was an Illumina HiSeq 4000. Bulk TCR libraries were prepared as previously described, using TCR primers listed in Table S5. Purification of total RNA was performed with the Qiagen AllPrep DNA/RNA kit. Reads from multiple sequencing runs of the same library were pooled before analysis. The source study handled its data this way. Reads were retained only if their TCR constant sequence matched exactly, and those retained reads were trimmed to 150 nt and grouped according to their 12-nt molecular barcodes. Reads in each barcode group were sub-clustered using a 15% Levenshtein threshold, and a quality-weighted consensus sequence was built for each RNA molecule. Non-functional sequences were filtered out, along with any lower-count sequence sitting one edit away from another sequence. Based on a fit of two negative binomial distributions, barcode sub-clusters having less than 20% of the maximum read count were discarded. TCRdb redid the processing of the public reads, applying fastp at Q25 and MiXCR, and retained in-frame beta chains. Entries are consolidated by CDR3 protein sequence, retaining the most common genes and DNA. V and J calls and clone size were set by TCRdb, not the authors. Across this sample there are 250,000 to 400,000 distinct CDR3 sequences, with about a fifth seen only once. The top ten constitute approximately 0.84% of the sample.

The chain couples TRBV6-2 or TRBV6-3 to TRBJ2-5; the D element could tentatively be TRBD1 or TRBD2, as 5 bases agree for each. What was sequenced was naive CD8+ T cells from blood, with Jurkat cell RNA spiked in. The cell subset or site label here, explained by the study, means: FACS-sorted CD8+CD4-CCR7+CD45RA+ naive T cells. The TCR comes from a human donor in good health. Some libraries in this study had Jurkat cell RNA spiked in. In nucleotide form, the sequence is TGTGCCAGCAGCCATAAGGGGTTGCTGGAGGCCCAGTACTTC. It specifies CASSHKGLLEAQYF.